Below, one TCR beta chain is given with its context. Source study methods: Amplification of reference gene primers provided the estimated nucleated cell counts. Clones were read by immunoSEQ multiplex PCR, and TCRdb kept only the in-frame ones, dropping some. V, J and clone size reflect that table, while D and trimming were determined from the DNA. The data show 250,000 to 300,000 clones, with 90% to 95% seen just once and around 1.3% held by the top ten. These data originate in a study of blood T cell repertoires in COVID-19. Study-level information: There were acute and convalescent COVID-19 samples, and they came from the United States, Italy and Spain. T cells, B-cell-depleted T cells, or PBMCs provided the cDNA or gDNA that served as material.

In terms of age and location, participants ranged from roughly 18 to 90 years and lived in under 30 US areas. Germline CDR1 is MNHEY and CDR2 is SVGAGI. The CDR3 consists of 15 residues. V gave up 6 bases and J gave up 1 base; unmatched junction bases: 8. The J gene is TRBJ2-5, the V gene TRBV6-5; 7 bases fit TRBD1. The source material was PBMCs or T cells enriched from blood (not recorded which). This receptor was obtained from a human donor in a cohort exposed to, infected with or recovered from COVID-19 (not recorded which). The donor label of this sample is uncertain. CDR3 in amino acids: CASSMRDSRQETQYF. The CDR3 bases are TGTGCCAGCAGCATGAGGGACAGCCGCCAAGAGACCCAGTACTTC.